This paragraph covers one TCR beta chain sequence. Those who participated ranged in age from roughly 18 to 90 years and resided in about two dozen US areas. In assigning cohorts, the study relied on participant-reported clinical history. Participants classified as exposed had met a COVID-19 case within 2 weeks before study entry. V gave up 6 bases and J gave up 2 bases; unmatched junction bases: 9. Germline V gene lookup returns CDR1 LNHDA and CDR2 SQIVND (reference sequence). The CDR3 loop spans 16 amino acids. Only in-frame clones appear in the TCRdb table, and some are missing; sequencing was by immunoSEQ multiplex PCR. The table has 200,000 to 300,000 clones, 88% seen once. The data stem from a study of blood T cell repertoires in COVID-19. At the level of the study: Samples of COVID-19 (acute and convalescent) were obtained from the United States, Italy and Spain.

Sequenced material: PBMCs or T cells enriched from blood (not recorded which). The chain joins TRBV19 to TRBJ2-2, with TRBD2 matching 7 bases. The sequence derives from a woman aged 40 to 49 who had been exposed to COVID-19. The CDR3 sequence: CASRNPGLQNTGELFF. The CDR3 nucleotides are TGTGCCAGTAGAAATCCGGGACTACAAAACACCGGGGAGCTGTTTTTT.